This T cell receptor (beta chain) was recorded in a study of beta chain features in type 1 diabetes. Across the whole study: Patients shared similar age, gender and cell yields with healthy donors.

A word on this clone: What it recognizes is unknown.

Points from the study as a whole: People with Type 1 diabetes carried modestly yet significantly shorter TCRB CDR3s in all four CD4+ subsets. Lower insertion and higher deletion counts appeared at VDJ junctions in type 1 diabetes patients.

The study reverse transcribed the entire isolated RNA, so it sequenced expressed TCRB transcripts. Assay used: immunoSEQ multiplex PCR; TCRdb lists only in-frame clones, some missing. The sample consists of hundreds of thousands of clones, 11% of them appearing once. Over 95% purity was reached by all sorted populations. The V end was cut by 1 base, the J end by 5 bases, with 9 bases between. The CDR3 runs to 15 residues. Per the germline V gene, CDR1 is MNHNY and CDR2 is SVGAGI (reference sequence). This chain connects TRBV6-6 to TRBJ1-6; perhaps TRBD1 as D (5 bases). This TCR was recovered from a man aged 25-40 years with type 1 diabetes. Sequenced: naive CD4+ T cells from blood. CDR3 in amino acids: CASSYLQGHNSPLHF. The CDR3 coding sequence is TGTGCCAGCAGTTACTTGCAGGGCCATAATTCACCCCTCCACTTT.